This TCR beta chain is from a study of beta chain features in type 1 diabetes. Study at large: Healthy donors and patients had similar age, gender and cell yields.

Deletions cut 8 bases from V and 9 bases from J, with 14 bases between. This CDR3 comprises 13 residues. Per germline, CDR1 MNHNS and CDR2 SASEGT. This clone was seen a few times. Purity (above 95%) was reached by all sorted populations. The authors reverse transcribed all of the isolated RNA, so sequencing captured expressed TCRB transcripts. Clones were read by immunoSEQ multiplex PCR, and TCRdb kept only the in-frame ones, dropping some. The sample includes about 320,000 clones, about 15% of them seen just once. Sequenced material: central memory CD4+ T cells from blood. The TCR originated in a man aged 25 to 40 in good health. V gene TRBV6-1 combines with J gene TRBJ1-6; D is ambiguous. The CDR3 coding sequence is TGTGCCAGCGTGGAGGTAGTGGGTTCACCCCTCCACTTT. Protein sequence: CASVEVVGSPLHF.